This paragraph reports one TCR beta chain. What it recognizes is unknown. Prior autoimmune disease or systemic immunosuppression barred patients. Researchers took blood at baseline, on cycle 4 day 1, and on cycle 7 day 1. The data belong to a study of OX40 agonist ivuxolimab in advanced cancers. For the study at large: Dose-escalation patients had hepatocellular carcinoma, melanoma, renal cell or head and neck cancer. Study conclusions and caveats: Expanded clones were, on average, more numerous in CD8+ T cells than in CD4+.

TCRdb keeps only in-frame clones here, not all; method: immunoSEQ multiplex PCR. The sample has around 60,000 clones, about 80% seen once; the top ten hold around 2.1%. V was shortened by 4 bases and J by 3 bases, with 12 bases between the two germline ends. Germline V CDR1 and CDR2: ENHRY, SYGVKD. The CDR3 contains 15 residues. The chain links TRBV10-3 to TRBJ2-2; tentative D call: TRBD1 (5 bases). The sequencing used CD4+ or CD8+ T cells sorted from blood, collected in a trial of the OX40 agonist ivuxolimab. This receptor was identified in an adult with an advanced solid tumor such as melanoma, head and neck, liver or kidney cancer. The CDR3 sequence is CAISGIRVDTGELFF. CDR3 DNA sequence: TGTGCCATCAGTGGGATCAGGGTTGACACCGGGGAGCTGTTTTTT.